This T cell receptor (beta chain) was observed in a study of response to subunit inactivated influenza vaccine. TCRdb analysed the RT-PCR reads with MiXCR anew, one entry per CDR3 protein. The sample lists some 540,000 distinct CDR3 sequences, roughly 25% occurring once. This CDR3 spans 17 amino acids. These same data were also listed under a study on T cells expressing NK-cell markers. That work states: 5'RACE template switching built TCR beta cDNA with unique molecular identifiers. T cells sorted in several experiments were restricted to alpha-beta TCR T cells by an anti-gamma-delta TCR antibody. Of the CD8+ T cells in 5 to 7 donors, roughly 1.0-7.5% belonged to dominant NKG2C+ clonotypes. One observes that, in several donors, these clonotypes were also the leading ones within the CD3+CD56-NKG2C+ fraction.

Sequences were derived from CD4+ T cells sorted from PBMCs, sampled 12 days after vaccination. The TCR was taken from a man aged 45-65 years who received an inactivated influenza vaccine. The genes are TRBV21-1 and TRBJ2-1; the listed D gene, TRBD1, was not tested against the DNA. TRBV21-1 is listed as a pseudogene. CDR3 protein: CASSSGTGGYSYNEQFF. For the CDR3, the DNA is TGTGCCAGCAGCAGCGGGACAGGGGGTTACTCCTACAATGAGCAGTTCTTC.